This TCR beta chain stems from a study of tumor and adjacent non-tumor tissue in lung cancer. Across the study: Some 3.9 million productive TCRbeta reads were obtained per sample on average. Study conclusions and caveats: Compared with tumor, normal lung showed significantly lower TCR diversity. Higher tumor TCR diversity was associated with shorter survival. In normal lung, the top 100 clones were significantly more dominant than in tumor.

In the case of this clonotype: Its antigen is still unknown. It may be a read error: a sequence one base away is much more abundant.

A modified ARM-PCR protocol with three rounds of nested PCR amplified TCRbeta. TCRdb used MiXCR to reprocess the multiplex PCR reads, holding one entry per CDR3 protein. The data show some 80,000 distinct CDR3 sequences, approximately 82% seen once. V lost 4 bases and J 10 bases, leaving 16 bases between the germline ends. The CDR3 contains 13 residues. Per the germline V gene, CDR1 is SGHNT and CDR2 is YENEEA. RNA was extracted from bulk tissue without any cell sorting. The normal lung tissue was taken more than 3 cm from the tumor edge. Material: distant non-tumor lung tissue. The rearrangement joins TRBV11-3 to TRBJ1-1, with D perhaps TRBD1 (5 bases). The receptor's source is a man aged 65 to 79 with non-small cell lung cancer. This CDR3 reads CASSSDGASIAFF. CDR3 DNA: TGTGCCAGCAGCTCAGATGGGGCCAGCATAGCTTTCTTT. Using reference TRBV11-3 and TRBJ1-1 for the parts outside the CDR3, the full variable domain is EAGVVQSPRYKIIEKKQPVAFWCNPISGHNTLYWYLQNLGQGPELLIRYENEEAVDDSQLPKDRFSAERLKGVDSTLKIQPAELGDSAVYLCASSSDGASIAFFGQGTRLTVV.